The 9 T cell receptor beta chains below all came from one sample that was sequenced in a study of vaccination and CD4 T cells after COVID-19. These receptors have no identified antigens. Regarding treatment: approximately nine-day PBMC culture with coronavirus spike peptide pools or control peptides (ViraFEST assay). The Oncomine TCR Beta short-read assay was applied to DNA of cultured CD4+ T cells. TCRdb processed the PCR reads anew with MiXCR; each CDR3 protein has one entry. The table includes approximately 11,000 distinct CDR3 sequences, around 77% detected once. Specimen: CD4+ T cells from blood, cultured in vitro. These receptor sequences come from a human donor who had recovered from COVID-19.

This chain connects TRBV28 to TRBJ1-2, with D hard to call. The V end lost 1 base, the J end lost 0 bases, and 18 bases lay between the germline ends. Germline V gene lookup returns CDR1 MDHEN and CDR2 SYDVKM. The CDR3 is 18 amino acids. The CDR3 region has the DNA TGTGCCAGCAGTTTATCTCGGCGCGGTAAGGCAGCTAACTATGGCTACACCTTC. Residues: CASSLSRRGKAANYGYTF.

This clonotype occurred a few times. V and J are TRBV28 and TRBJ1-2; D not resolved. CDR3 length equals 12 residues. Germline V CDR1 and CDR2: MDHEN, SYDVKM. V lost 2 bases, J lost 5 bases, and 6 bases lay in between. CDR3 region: CASSLAGYGYTF. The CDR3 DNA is TGTGCCAGCAGTTTAGCGGGGTATGGCTACACCTTC.

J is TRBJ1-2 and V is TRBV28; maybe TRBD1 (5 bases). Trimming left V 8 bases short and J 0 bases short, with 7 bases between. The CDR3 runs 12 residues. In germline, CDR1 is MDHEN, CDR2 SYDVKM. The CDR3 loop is CASQGANYGYTF. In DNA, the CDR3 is TGTGCCAGCCAGGGAGCTAACTATGGCTACACCTTC.

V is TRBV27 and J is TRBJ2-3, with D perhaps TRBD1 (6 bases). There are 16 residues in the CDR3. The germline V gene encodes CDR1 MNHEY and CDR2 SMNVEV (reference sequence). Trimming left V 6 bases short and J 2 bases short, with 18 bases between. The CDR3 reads CASSEPTGGHTDTQYF. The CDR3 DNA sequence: TGTGCCAGCAGCGAACCCACTGGGGGCCACACAGATACGCAGTATTTT.

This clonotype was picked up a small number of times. CDR3 residues: CSTQGTSGKSSYEQYF. The CDR3 coding sequence is TGCTCGACCCAAGGGACTAGCGGAAAGAGCTCCTACGAGCAGTACTTC. The rearrangement uses TRBV20-1 and TRBJ2-7, with TRBD2 matching 11 bases. Per germline, CDR1 DFQATT and CDR2 SNEGSKA (reference sequence). This CDR3 has 16 amino acids.

The CDR3: CASSYRARNTEAFF. The CDR3 DNA is TGTGCCAGCAGTTACAGGGCACGAAACACTGAAGCTTTCTTT. The chain recombines TRBV6-5 with TRBJ1-1; D gene unclear. The CDR3 contains 14 residues. Trimming removed 2 bases from V and 2 bases from J, with 9 bases in between. Germline V CDR1 and CDR2: MNHEY, SVGAGI.

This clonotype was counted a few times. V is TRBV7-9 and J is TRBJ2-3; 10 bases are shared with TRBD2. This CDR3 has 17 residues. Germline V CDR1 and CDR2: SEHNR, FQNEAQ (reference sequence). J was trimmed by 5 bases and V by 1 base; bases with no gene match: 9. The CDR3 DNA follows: TGTGCCAGCAGCTTAGTTCGCGCTAGCGGGAGAAAAGATACGCAGTATTTT. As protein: CASSLVRASGRKDTQYF. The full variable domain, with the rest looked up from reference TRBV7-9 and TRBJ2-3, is DTGVSQNPRHKITKRGQNVTFRCDPISEHNRLYWYRQTLGQGPEFLTYFQNEAQLEKSRLLSDRFSAERPKGSFSTLEIQRTEQGDSAMYLCASSLVRASGRKDTQYFGPGTRLTVL.

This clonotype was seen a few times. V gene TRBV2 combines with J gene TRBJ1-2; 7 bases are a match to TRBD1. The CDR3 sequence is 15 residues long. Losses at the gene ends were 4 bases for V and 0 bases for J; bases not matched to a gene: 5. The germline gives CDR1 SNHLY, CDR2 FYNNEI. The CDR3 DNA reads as TGTGCCAGCAGTGCAGGGGGGAAGCCTAACTATGGCTACACCTTC. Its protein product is CASSAGGKPNYGYTF.

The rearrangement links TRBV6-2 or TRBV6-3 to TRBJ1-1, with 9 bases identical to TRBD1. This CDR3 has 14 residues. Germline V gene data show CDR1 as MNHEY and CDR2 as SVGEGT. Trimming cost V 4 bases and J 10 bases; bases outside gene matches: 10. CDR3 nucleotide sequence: TGTGCCAGCAGTTTAAGGGGGACAGGGCTGAGAGCTTTCTTT. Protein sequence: CASSLRGTGLRAFF.